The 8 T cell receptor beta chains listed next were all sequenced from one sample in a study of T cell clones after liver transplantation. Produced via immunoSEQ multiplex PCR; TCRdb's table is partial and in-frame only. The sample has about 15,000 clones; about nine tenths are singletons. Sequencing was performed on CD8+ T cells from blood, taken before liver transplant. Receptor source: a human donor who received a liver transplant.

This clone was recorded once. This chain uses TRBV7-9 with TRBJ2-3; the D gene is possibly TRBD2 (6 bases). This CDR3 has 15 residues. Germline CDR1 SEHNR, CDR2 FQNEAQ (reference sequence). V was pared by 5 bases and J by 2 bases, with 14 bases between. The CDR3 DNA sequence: TGTGCCAGCAGCCCGCCCGGGACTGCCACAGATACGCAGTATTTT. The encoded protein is CASSPPGTATDTQYF.

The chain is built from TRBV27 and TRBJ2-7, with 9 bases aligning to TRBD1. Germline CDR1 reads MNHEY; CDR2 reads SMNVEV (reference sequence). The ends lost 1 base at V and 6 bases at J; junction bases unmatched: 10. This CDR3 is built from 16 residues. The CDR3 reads CASSLFGAGQGSEQYF. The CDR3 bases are TGTGCCAGCAGTTTATTTGGTGCGGGACAGGGTTCCGAGCAGTACTTC.

CDR3 DNA sequence: TGTGCCAGCAGTCCCCCCGTGGGGCGGGCCGGGGAGCTGTTTTTT. This sequence encodes CASSPPVGRAGELFF. This chain uses TRBV27 with TRBJ2-2, with D perhaps given as TRBD1 or TRBD2 (5 bases each). With 5 bases removed from V and 6 bases from J, the gap between germline ends came to 16 bases. CDR3 length: 15 residues. Germline CDR1 and CDR2: MNHEY and SMNVEV (reference sequence).

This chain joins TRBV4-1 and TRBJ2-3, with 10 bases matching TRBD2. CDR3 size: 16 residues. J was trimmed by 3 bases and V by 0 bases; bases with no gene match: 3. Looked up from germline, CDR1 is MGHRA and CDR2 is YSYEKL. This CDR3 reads CASSQDATSGTDTQYF. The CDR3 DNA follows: TGCGCCAGCAGCCAAGATGCGACTAGCGGGACAGATACGCAGTATTTT.

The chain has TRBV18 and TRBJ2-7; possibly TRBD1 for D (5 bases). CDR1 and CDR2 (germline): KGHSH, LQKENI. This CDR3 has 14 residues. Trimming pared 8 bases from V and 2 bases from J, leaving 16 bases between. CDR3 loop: CASHSQGEPYEQYF. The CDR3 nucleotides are TGTGCCAGCCATTCGCAGGGCGAACCCTACGAGCAGTACTTC.

The CDR3 sequence is CASSLQGNTGELFF. The CDR3 region has the DNA TGTGCCAGCAGCTTACAAGGGAACACCGGGGAGCTGTTTTTT. This sequence joins TRBV11-1 and TRBJ2-2; D gene unclear. Trimming removed 2 bases at V and 1 base at J, with 5 bases between. Per the germline V gene, CDR1 is SGHAT and CDR2 is FQDESV (reference sequence). The CDR3 has 14 amino acids.

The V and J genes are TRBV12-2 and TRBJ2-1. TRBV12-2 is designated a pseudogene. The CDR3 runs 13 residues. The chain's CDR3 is CASRLTSYNEQFF. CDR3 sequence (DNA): TGTGCAAGTCGCTTAACCTCCTACAATGAGCAGTTCTTC.

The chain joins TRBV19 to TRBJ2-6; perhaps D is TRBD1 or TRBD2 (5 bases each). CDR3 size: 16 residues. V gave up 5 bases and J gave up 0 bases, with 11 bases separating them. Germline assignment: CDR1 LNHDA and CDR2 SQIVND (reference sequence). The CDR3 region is CASSAGTNSGANVLTF. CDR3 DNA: TGTGCCAGTAGTGCAGGGACCAACTCTGGGGCCAACGTCCTGACTTTC.